This T cell receptor beta chain was found in a study of blood T cell repertoires in COVID-19 (dated by TCRdb to 2018 to 2020). Turning to the overall study: Collaborator samples came from the United States, Italy and Spain and covered acute and convalescent phases of COVID-19. The prospective study material was composed of cDNA or gDNA derived from T cells, B-cell-depleted T cells, or PBMCs. Subjects who had been exposed to COVID-19, were actively infected with it, or had recovered from it provided the deeply sampled blood TCRbeta repertoires that made up the dataset. The repertoires were made available in a free public database intended to serve as a resource for research on the immune response to SARS-CoV-2. Samples were obtained from the ongoing ImmuneRACE study (first 160 participants) and from some 1,200 subjects provided by 6 global collaborators. Nearly every sample came with metadata listing a de-identified subject ID, COVID-19 status, age in years and sex. Where available, HLA class I and class II types were obtained from metadata supplied by the sample provider rather than from assay-based typing. Summary of the overall study and its limitations: The amount of clinical and demographic metadata varied by source and participant and was provided uncurated.

Whole blood was collected in K2EDTA tubes by collaborating institutions according to the institutions' own protocols. For TCRbeta analysis, collaborator samples were shipped as frozen whole blood, as isolated PBMCs, or as DNA extracted from either sample type. A remark on this clone: Its antigen is still unknown. One base away there is no much larger clone; base qualities are not given.

TCRbeta CDR3 regions were amplified from genomic DNA using the immunoSEQ Assay, a bias-controlled multiplex PCR. Concerning the study's data processing: Nucleated cell counts per sample were estimated from amplification of reference gene primers within the assay. Sequence reads were collapsed and filtered to measure the absolute abundance of every unique TCRbeta CDR3 rearrangement. Productive Simpson clonality was computed per sample as the square root of Simpson's diversity index over productive rearrangements. This immuneACCESS table, as held by TCRdb, lists in-frame sequences with V and J called but not all clones. Of the missing ones, under half trace to an unresolved V gene in checked studies; the others have no known cause. The V and J calls and clone size were taken over from that table, and D and trimming were inferred from the DNA. This sample holds tens of thousands of clones; roughly three quarters were observed only once. The ten largest clones capture 15% of the sample.

Relative to germline, V is 4 bases shorter and J is 4 bases shorter, with 20 bases between their ends. The CDR3 starts with the cysteine, ends with the phenylalanine, and has 16 residues. Of the read, only the CDR3 DNA is kept; its 48 bases are in frame from base 1. From a lookup of the germline V gene, CDR1 and CDR2 are MDHEN and SYDVKM. The sequencing sample was made of peripheral blood. This TCR derives from a human donor with active or convalescent COVID-19. The donor label of this sample is uncertain. This receptor chain uses TRBV28 and TRBJ2-7; the D gene is perhaps TRBD2, from 6 matching bases. The DNA sequence is as follows: TGTGCCAGCAGTTCCCCGGGAAAGCGGGTCCTTTACGAGCAGTACTTC. Its amino acids are CASSSPGKRVLYEQYF.